This T cell receptor beta chain was sequenced in a study of blood T cell repertoires in COVID-19. The wider study: T cells, B-cell-depleted T cells, or PBMCs supplied cDNA or gDNA.

Trimming at V came to 5 bases and at J to 7 bases, leaving 6 bases not matched to a gene. In germline, CDR1 is MNHEY, CDR2 SVGAGI. This CDR3 has 13 amino acids. This clone was seen just once. Measured with immunoSEQ multiplex PCR; TCRdb has only the in-frame clones, and not every one. Of approximately 350,000 clones in the sample, under 85% were seen once. The source of this sequence is a woman aged 45-60 years who had recovered from COVID-19. The chain uses TRBV6-5 and TRBJ1-2; TRBD1 aligns across 8 bases. Material: PBMCs or T cells enriched from blood (not recorded which). The CDR3 nucleotides are TGTGCCAGCAGTAGACAGGGGTTGGGTGGCTACACCTTC. This encodes CASSRQGLGGYTF.